This passage covers 10 T cell receptor beta chains from one sample sequenced in a study of T cells in Graves' hyperthyroidism and ophthalmopathy. The source material, RNA transcripts, was used to amplify TCR beta CDR3 regions. Carried out on the TCR CDR3, a first-round RT-PCR used the HTBI primer set. TCRdb reprocessed the multiplex PCR reads with MiXCR, giving one entry per CDR3 protein. The profile covers about 460,000 distinct CDR3 sequences, with under 25% appearing a single time and about half taken by the ten largest. Sequencing used blood. Receptors originate from a woman between 65 and 79 years old with Graves' ophthalmopathy.

This rearrangement joins TRBV20-1 to TRBJ1-4, with D hard to call. The germline V gene has CDR1 DFQATT and CDR2 SNEGSKA (reference sequence). The CDR3 consists of 13 residues. Deletions cut 4 bases from V and 4 bases from J, with 10 bases between. The CDR3 is CSAMGIGNEKLFF. In DNA form, the CDR3 reads TGCAGTGCTATGGGTATCGGTAATGAAAAACTGTTTTTT.

This clonotype came up many times. The rearrangement links TRBV6-5 to TRBJ1-1, with a tentative D call TRBD1 (6 bases). V was cut by 0 bases and J by 4 bases, with 6 bases left in between. Germline CDR1 is MNHEY and CDR2 is SVGAGI. This CDR3 is 13 amino acids long. CDR3 region: CASSYSGGTEAFF. As DNA, the CDR3 is TGTGCCAGCAGTTACTCAGGGGGCACTGAAGCTTTCTTT.

This clonotype was detected only a few times. CDR3 in amino acids: CATSRAPVFAEGGEQFF. The CDR3 bases are TGTGCCACCAGCAGAGCCCCGGTCTTCGCCGAAGGCGGTGAGCAGTTCTTC. The J gene is TRBJ2-1, the V gene TRBV15; no clear D. The CDR3 sequence is 17 residues long. Looked up from germline, CDR1 is LNHNV and CDR2 is YYDKDF (reference sequence). With 1 base removed from V and 9 bases from J, the gap between germline ends came to 22 bases.

This clonotype occurred many times. The genes are TRBV12-3 or TRBV12-4 and TRBJ2-1; 9 positions match TRBD1. V gave up 2 bases and J gave up 6 bases; unmatched junction bases: 2. CDR3 length: 14 residues. CDR3 region: CASSLRDRANEQFF. The CDR3 DNA is TGTGCCAGCAGTTTACGGGACAGGGCCAATGAGCAGTTCTTC.

This sequence joins TRBV6-1 and TRBJ1-1; unclear D gene. V was clipped by 6 bases and J by 0 bases, with 8 bases between them. The germline CDR1 and CDR2 sequences are MNHNS and SASEGT. The CDR3 totals 13 residues. The CDR3 reads CASRKILNTEAFF. Written as DNA, the CDR3 is TGTGCCAGCAGGAAAATTTTGAACACTGAAGCTTTCTTT.

This clonotype was detected a few times. The V and J genes are TRBV3-1 and TRBJ2-1; D not certain. V was shortened by 4 bases and J by 6 bases, with 16 bases between the two germline ends. There are 15 residues in the CDR3. Germline CDR1 and CDR2: LGHDT and YNNKEL (reference sequence). Here the CDR3 reads CASSPTHMIANEQFF. The CDR3, as DNA: TGTGCCAGCAGCCCGACCCACATGATAGCCAATGAGCAGTTCTTC.

The J gene is TRBJ2-3, the V gene TRBV7-8; maybe TRBD2 (6 bases). The V end lost 2 bases, the J end lost 5 bases, and 11 bases lay between the germline ends. The CDR3 has 14 amino acids. The germline CDR1 and CDR2 sequences are SGHVS and FQNEAQ. The CDR3 loop is CASSLSGGQDTQYF. As DNA, the CDR3 is TGTGCCAGCAGCTTAAGTGGAGGGCAAGATACGCAGTATTTT.

This clonotype was picked up a small number of times. The chain combines TRBV11-3 with TRBJ1-1; D perhaps matches TRBD1 (6 bases). Deletions cut 5 bases from V and 2 bases from J, with 15 bases between. Germline V gives CDR1 SGHNT, CDR2 YENEEA. The CDR3 is made up of 15 amino acids. The CDR3 DNA sequence: TGTGCCAGCAGCGGATTGACAGGTCTAAACACTGAAGCTTTCTTT. Residues: CASSGLTGLNTEAFF.

V is TRBV6-1 and J is TRBJ2-4, with D perhaps TRBD2 (6 bases). The V gene lost 5 bases and the J gene lost 6 bases, with 14 bases spanning the gap. CDR1 and CDR2 from the germline V gene are MNHNS and SASEGT. The CDR3 covers 14 residues. CDR3 sequence reads: CASSPGGPLNIQYF. In DNA form, the CDR3 reads TGTGCCAGCAGTCCCGGAGGGCCCTTAAACATTCAGTACTTC.

V is TRBV28 and J is TRBJ2-3; 12 nucleotides align to TRBD2. This CDR3 contains 17 residues. Germline V gene sequence: CDR1 MDHEN, CDR2 SYDVKM. The V segment lost 6 bases and the J segment 2 bases; nucleotides outside the gene matches: 9. CDR3 loop: CASSQHGLAGNTDTQYF. CDR3 bases: TGTGCCAGCAGCCAACACGGACTAGCGGGAAACACAGATACGCAGTATTTT.